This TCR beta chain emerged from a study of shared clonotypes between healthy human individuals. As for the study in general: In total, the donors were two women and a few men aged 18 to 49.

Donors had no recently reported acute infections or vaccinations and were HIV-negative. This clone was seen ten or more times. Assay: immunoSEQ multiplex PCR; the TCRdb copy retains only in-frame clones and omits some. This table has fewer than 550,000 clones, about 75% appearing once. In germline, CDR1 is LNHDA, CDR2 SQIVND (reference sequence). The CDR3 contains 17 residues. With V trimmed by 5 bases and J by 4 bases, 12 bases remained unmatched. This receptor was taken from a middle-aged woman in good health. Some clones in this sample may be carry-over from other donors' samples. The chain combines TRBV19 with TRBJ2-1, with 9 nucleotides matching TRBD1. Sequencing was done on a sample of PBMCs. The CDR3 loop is CASSAREGQGAYNEQFF. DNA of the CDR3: TGTGCCAGTAGTGCCAGGGAGGGACAGGGCGCTTACAATGAGCAGTTCTTC.